Here is one T cell receptor beta chain with its context. There is no known antigen for this receptor. Nothing much larger sits one base from this clone, and base qualities are not available. The source of the sample is a study of control samples from healthy donors and cancer patients (dated by TCRdb to 2018 to 2020). Library method: the immunoSEQ multiplex PCR assay. Here the immuneACCESS table is served through TCRdb, limited to in-frame sequences with V and J called. Missing clones are a known gap in these copies; in checked studies unresolved V genes cover under half, and the rest lacks a known reason. The sample yields 89,000 or so clones; about 89% were counted once. The ten largest clones capture around 20% of the sample. As encoded in the germline V gene, CDR1 is SQVTM while CDR2 is ANQGSEA. From the cysteine up to the phenylalanine, the CDR3 has a length of 13 residues. Solely the CDR3 DNA is kept, with 39 bases framed from the first base. V and J lose 4 bases and 0 bases, and a span of 7 bases separates them.

The sequencing sample was made of blood. This sequence uses TRBV29-1 and TRBJ1-3; no D gene can be assigned with confidence. The TCR originated in a man aged 50 to 59 in good health. In nucleotides, the sequence is TGCAGCGTTGCTGGACTCTCTGGAAACACCATATATTTT. Its protein reads: CSVAGLSGNTIYF.